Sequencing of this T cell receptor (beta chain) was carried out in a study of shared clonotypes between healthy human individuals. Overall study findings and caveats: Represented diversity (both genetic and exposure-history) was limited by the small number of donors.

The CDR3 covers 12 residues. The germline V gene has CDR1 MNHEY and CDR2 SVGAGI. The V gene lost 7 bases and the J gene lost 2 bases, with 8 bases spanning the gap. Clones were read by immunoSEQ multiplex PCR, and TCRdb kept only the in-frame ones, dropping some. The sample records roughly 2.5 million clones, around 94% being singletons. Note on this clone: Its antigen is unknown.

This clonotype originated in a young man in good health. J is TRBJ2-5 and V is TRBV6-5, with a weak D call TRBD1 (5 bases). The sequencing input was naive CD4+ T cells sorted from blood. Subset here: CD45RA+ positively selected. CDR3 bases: TGTGCCAGCACCCGGACACAAGAGACCCAGTACTTC. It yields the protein CASTRTQETQYF.